This paragraph covers one T cell receptor beta chain sequence. In the authors' methods: From reference gene primer amplification, estimates of nucleated cell counts were derived. TCRdb's table, derived via immunoSEQ multiplex PCR, lists solely in-frame clones and lacks some. V and J calls and clone size follow that table, whereas D and trimming were derived from the DNA. This table holds some 200,000 clones, approximately 81% found once. The sample belongs to a study of blood T cell repertoires in COVID-19. In the study overall: There were acute and convalescent COVID-19 samples, and they came from the United States, Italy and Spain. Sources were T cells, B-cell-depleted T cells, or PBMCs; the material itself was cDNA or gDNA.

V gave up 4 bases and J gave up 0 bases, with 10 bases separating them. The CDR3 contains 15 residues. Germline V gene lookup returns CDR1 SGHRS and CDR2 YFSETQ. The sequence came from a woman older than 75 with acute or convalescent COVID-19. The chain has TRBV5-1 and TRBJ1-4; no reliable D call. The sample taken for sequencing was peripheral blood. The CDR3 loop is CASSPELSTNEKLFF. DNA for the CDR3: TGCGCCAGCAGCCCTGAGCTATCAACTAATGAAAAACTGTTTTTT.